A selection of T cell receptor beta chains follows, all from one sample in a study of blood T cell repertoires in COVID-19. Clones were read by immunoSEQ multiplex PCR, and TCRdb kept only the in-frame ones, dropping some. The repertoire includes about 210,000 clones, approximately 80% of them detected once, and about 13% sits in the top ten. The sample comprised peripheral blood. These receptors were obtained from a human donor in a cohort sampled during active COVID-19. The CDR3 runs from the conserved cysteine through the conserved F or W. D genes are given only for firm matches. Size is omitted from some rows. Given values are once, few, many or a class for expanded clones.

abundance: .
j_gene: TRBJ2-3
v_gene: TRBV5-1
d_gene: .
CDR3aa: CASSSSASLDTQYF
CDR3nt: TGCGCCAGCAGCTCTAGCGCGTCTTTGGATACGCAGTATTTT

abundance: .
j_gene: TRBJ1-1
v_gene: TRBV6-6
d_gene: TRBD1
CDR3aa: CASGNQGADTEAFF
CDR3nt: TGTGCCAGCGGTAACCAGGGGGCCGACACTGAAGCTTTCTTT

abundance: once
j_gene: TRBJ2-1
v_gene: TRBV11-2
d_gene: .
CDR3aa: CASSLGWPYNEQFF
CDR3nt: TGTGCCAGCAGCTTAGGCTGGCCTTACAATGAGCAGTTCTTC

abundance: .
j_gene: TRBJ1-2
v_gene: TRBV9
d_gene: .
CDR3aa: CASTLSEPLGYTF
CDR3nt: TGTGCCAGCACCCTTAGCGAGCCCCTAGGCTACACCTTC

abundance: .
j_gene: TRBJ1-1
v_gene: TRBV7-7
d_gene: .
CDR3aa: CASSLEHNTEAFF
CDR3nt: TGTGCTAGCAGCTTAGAACACAACACTGAAGCTTTCTTT

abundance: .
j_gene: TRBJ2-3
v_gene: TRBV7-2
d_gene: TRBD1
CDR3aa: CASSRTGGDGTDTQYF
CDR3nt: TGTGCCAGCAGTCGCACAGGGGGCGACGGCACAGATACGCAGTATTTT

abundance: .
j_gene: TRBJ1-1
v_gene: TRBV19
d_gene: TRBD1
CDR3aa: CASSGRQGLLRAFF
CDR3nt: TGTGCCAGTAGTGGAAGACAGGGCCTCCTGCGAGCTTTCTTT

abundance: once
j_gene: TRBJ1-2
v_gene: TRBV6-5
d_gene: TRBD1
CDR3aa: CASRTGHGYTF
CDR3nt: TGTGCCAGCAGGACAGGGCATGGCTACACCTTC

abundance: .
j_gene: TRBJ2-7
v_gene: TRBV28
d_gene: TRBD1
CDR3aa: CASSTLRQGTYF
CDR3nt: TGTGCCAGCAGTACTTTAAGACAGGGGACGTACTTC

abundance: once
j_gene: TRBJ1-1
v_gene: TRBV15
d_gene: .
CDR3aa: CATSRDSGSTEAFF
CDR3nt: TGTGCCACCAGCAGAGACTCGGGGAGCACTGAAGCTTTCTTT

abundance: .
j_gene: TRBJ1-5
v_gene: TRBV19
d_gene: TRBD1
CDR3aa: CASSPLQGAQNQPQHF
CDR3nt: TGTGCCAGTAGTCCGCTTCAGGGGGCTCAAAATCAGCCCCAGCATTTT